These 10 T cell receptor beta chains were sequenced from one sample in a study of blood T cell repertoires in COVID-19. The method was immunoSEQ multiplex PCR; TCRdb's version includes in-frame clones alone and lacks a portion of them. The sample holds 350,000 to 450,000 clones, 91% seen once. Sequencing was done on a sample of PBMCs or T cells enriched from blood (not recorded which). These receptor sequences come from a woman in her forties who had been exposed to COVID-19.

The chain uses TRBV6-5 and TRBJ1-2; 8 positions match TRBD1. Germline loops: CDR1 MNHEY, CDR2 SVGAGI. With 6 bases clipped from V and 4 bases from J, the junction kept 7 bases outside the gene matches. The CDR3 extends over 14 amino acids. In DNA form, the CDR3 reads TGTGCCAGCAGGATCGGACAGGGCGTCTATGGCTACACCTTC. Amino acids: CASRIGQGVYGYTF.

This chain connects TRBV19 to TRBJ2-3; 9 positions agree with TRBD2. Germline trimming cut 1 base from V and 6 bases from J; bases unmatched to any gene: 23. Per germline, CDR1 LNHDA and CDR2 SQIVND (reference sequence). This CDR3 comprises 21 residues. The CDR3 loop is CASSIGPSGSGRVSNWDTQYF. DNA of the CDR3: TGTGCCAGTAGTATAGGACCTTCAGGTAGCGGGAGAGTCTCAAACTGGGATACGCAGTATTTT.

The chain carries TRBV24-1 and TRBJ1-2; no clear D. Between the trimmed V and J ends, which lost 4 bases and 4 bases, there was a span of 21 bases. Germline CDR1 and CDR2: KGHDR and SFDVKD. The CDR3 loop spans 17 amino acids. The CDR3 DNA follows: TGTGCCACCAGTGACCCGTTTGGAGGAGGAGCAACCTATGGCTACACCTTC. This codes for CATSDPFGGGATYGYTF.

V usage is TRBV7-8 and J usage is TRBJ1-3; D call uncertain. The V gene lost 8 bases and the J gene lost 3 bases, with 11 bases spanning the gap. Germline assignment: CDR1 SGHVS and CDR2 FQNEAQ. The CDR3 spans 13 residues. CDR3 loop: CASSRGGGNTIYF. The CDR3, as DNA: TGTGCCAGCTCTCGGGGAGGTGGAAACACCATATATTTT.

V usage is TRBV2 and J usage is TRBJ1-2; D may be TRBD1 (6 bases). This CDR3 region has 13 residues. Trimming cost V 6 bases and J 3 bases, with 11 bases left between them. CDR1 is SNHLY, CDR2 FYNNEI, per germline. The CDR3 DNA is TGTGCCAGCAGCCCCAGGACAGACTATGGCTACACCTTC. Translation gives CASSPRTDYGYTF.

The chain recombines TRBV7-2 with TRBJ2-7; D perhaps matches TRBD2 (6 bases). Trimming shortened V by 5 bases and J by 2 bases, and 16 bases separated the two germline ends. This CDR3 is built from 15 residues. CDR1 is SGHTA, CDR2 FQGNSA, per germline. CDR3 sequence (DNA): TGTGCCAGCAGCCTCAAGCGGGCCCCACCCTACGAGCAGTACTTC. Translated, it gives CASSLKRAPPYEQYF.

This chain uses TRBV11-2 with TRBJ2-1, with TRBD2 identical over 10 bases. V dropped 5 bases and J dropped 5; count of bases not matched to a gene: 6. The germline gives CDR1 SGHAT, CDR2 FQNNGV. This CDR3 region has 15 residues. The CDR3 loop reads CASSPRTSGNNEQFF. As DNA, the CDR3 is TGTGCCAGCAGCCCCCGGACTAGCGGAAACAATGAGCAGTTCTTC. Full variable domain (outside the CDR3, taken from reference TRBV11-2 and TRBJ2-1): EAGVAQSPRYKIIEKRQSVAFWCNPISGHATLYWYQQILGQGPKLLIQFQNNGVVDDSQLPKDRFSAERLKGVDSTLKIQPAKLEDSAVYLCASSPRTSGNNEQFFGPGTRLTVL.

The rearrangement links TRBV6-5 to TRBJ1-3; D unresolved. V was trimmed by 7 bases and J by 3 bases, leaving 13 bases between them. From germline, CDR1 is MNHEY and CDR2 SVGAGI. This CDR3 is built from 14 residues. This CDR3 is CASTPWGVGNTIYF. As DNA, the CDR3 is TGTGCCAGCACGCCCTGGGGAGTTGGAAACACCATATATTTT.

V and J are TRBV19 and TRBJ1-3; 11 bases fit TRBD1. CDR3 length: 13 residues. From germline, CDR1 is LNHDA and CDR2 SQIVND (reference sequence). V was pared by 6 bases and J by 5 bases, with 0 bases of the junction left unmatched. This chain's CDR3 is CASRDRGRNTIYF. DNA for the CDR3: TGTGCCAGTAGGGACAGGGGGCGAAACACCATATATTTT.

The chain combines TRBV15 with TRBJ2-7, with 7 bases matching TRBD2. V lost 3 bases and J lost 5; bases outside the gene matches: 13. Germline values: CDR1 LNHNV, CDR2 YYDKDF (reference sequence). The CDR3 contains 16 residues. CDR3 in DNA: TGTGCCACCAGCAGGGGCGTCACCTCGGGACTAAACGAGCAGTACTTC. As protein: CATSRGVTSGLNEQYF.